This T cell receptor (beta chain) was recovered during a study of T cell responses to AZD1222 COVID-19 vaccine. Overall study results and limits: The breadth and depth of Spike-specific TCRs increased once two AZD1222 doses had been given.

Both about-4-week and about-12-week second-dose recipients were combined. This clone was detected only once. What it binds is not known. Libraries were prepared by immunoSEQ multiplex PCR; TCRdb keeps only in-frame clonotypes and omits some of them. The sample records more than 150,000 clones, 94% being singletons. The material sequenced was peripheral blood, taken 28 days after the second AZD1222 dose. This clonotype originated in an adult who received the AZD1222 COVID-19 vaccine.

The CDR3 DNA is TGTGCCAGCCGGAAGGCTAGCGGACAAGAGACCCAGTACTTC. Protein sequence: CASRKASGQETQYF. The V call is TRBV27, the J call TRBJ2-5; 7 bases line up with TRBD2. Germline loops: CDR1 MNHEY, CDR2 SMNVEV (reference sequence). The length of the CDR3 is 14 residues. V gave up 8 bases and J gave up 2 bases; unmatched junction bases: 8.